The T cell receptor (beta chain) under discussion was sequenced for a study of T cell responses to AZD1222 COVID-19 vaccine. Whole-study results and caveats: All repertoire sampling was performed exclusively after the peak T cell response. Unmutated variant regions are reportedly the target of nearly half of TCRs that are spike-specific. Females made up more of the donors, who were largely white British, and clonal diversity may have come out too low.

Germline trimming cut 0 bases from V and 10 bases from J; bases unmatched to any gene: 9. This CDR3 has 17 amino acids. Looked up from germline, CDR1 is LGHDT and CDR2 is YNNKEL (reference sequence). As regards this clone: What it binds is unknown.

The table came from immunoSEQ multiplex PCR; TCRdb's copy has only in-frame clones and leaves some out. The table shows approximately 200,000 clones, with around 88% occurring only once. This material consisted of peripheral blood, taken on day 0 of AZD1222 vaccination. J is TRBJ2-1 and V is TRBV3-1 (or the pseudogene TRBV3-2), with TRBD2 identical over 13 bases. The TCR was taken from an adult in good health. As DNA, the CDR3 is TGTGCCAGCAGCCAAGATTCTGGGACTAGCGGGGTACACGAGCAGTTCTTC. Encoded protein: CASSQDSGTSGVHEQFF.